This T cell receptor (beta chain) was captured by sequencing in a study of metastatic and nonmetastatic thyroid tumors. Looking at the study overall: Repertoires from malignant and benign thyroid patients were compared across blood and tumor or nodule tissue.

Concerning this clone itself: Its antigen remains unknown.

Patients had received no treatment of any kind before thyroid surgery. How the authors handled the data: Clinicopathological groups differed in CDR3, with these differences serving to build a distant-metastasis classifier for papillary thyroid cancer. TCRdb re-analyzed the PCR reads through MiXCR. The V and J calls here are based on TCRdb, not the publication. The sample includes 25,000 to 30,000 clones, roughly 15% of them seen just once. Germline V gene lookup returns CDR1 SGHTA and CDR2 FQGNSA. This CDR3 contains 14 residues. The V end lost 2 bases, the J end lost 6 bases, and 14 bases lay between the germline ends. Overall study results and limits: The study reportedly found significantly higher TCR beta diversity in malignant thyroid tumors than benign nodules, in blood and tumor.

J is TRBJ2-7 and V is TRBV7-2, with D perhaps being TRBD1 or TRBD2 (5 bases each). The sequence derives from a male donor with papillary thyroid cancer or a benign thyroid nodule (not recorded which). Some clones in this sample may be carry-over from other donors' samples. Sequenced sample: blood. This chain's CDR3 is CASSLSDRDVEQYF. Written as DNA, the CDR3 is TGTGCCAGCAGCTTATCCGATCGGGACGTCGAGCAGTACTTC.